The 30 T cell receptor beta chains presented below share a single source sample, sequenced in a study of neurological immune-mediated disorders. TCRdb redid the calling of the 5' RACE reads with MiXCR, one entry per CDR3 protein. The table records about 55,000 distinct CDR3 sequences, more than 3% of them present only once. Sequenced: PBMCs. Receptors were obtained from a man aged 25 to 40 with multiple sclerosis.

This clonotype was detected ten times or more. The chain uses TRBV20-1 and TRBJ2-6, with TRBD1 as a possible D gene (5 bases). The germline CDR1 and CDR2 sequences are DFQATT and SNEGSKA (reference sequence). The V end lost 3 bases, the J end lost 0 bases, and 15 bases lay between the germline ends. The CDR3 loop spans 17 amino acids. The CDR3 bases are TGCAGTGCTAGTTCGCAGGGTCCGAGCTCTGGGGCCAACGTCCTGACTTTC. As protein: CSASSQGPSSGANVLTF.

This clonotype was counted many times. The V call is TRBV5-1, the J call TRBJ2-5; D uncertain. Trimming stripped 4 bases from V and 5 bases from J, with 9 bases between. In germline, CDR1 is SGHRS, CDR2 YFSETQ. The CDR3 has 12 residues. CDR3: CASSRYGETQYF. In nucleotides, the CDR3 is TGCGCCAGCAGCCGTTACGGCGAGACCCAGTACTTC.

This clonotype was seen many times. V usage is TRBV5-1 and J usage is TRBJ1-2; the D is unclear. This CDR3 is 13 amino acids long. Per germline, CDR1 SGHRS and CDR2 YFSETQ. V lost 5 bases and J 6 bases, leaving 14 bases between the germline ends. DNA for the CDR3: TGCGCCAGCAGTCAAGACCGAGGGAATGGCTACACCTTC. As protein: CASSQDRGNGYTF.

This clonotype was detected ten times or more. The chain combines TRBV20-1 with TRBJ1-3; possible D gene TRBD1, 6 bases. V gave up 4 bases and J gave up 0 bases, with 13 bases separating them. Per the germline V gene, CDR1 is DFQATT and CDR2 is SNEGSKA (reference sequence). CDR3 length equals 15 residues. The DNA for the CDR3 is TGCAGTGCTACCCCAGGACAGCTCTCTGGAAACACCATATATTTT. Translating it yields CSATPGQLSGNTIYF.

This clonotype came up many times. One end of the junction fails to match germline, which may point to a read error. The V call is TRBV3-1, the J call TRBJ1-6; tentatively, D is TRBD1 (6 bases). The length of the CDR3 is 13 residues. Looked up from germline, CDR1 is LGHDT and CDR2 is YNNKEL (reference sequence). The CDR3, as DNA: TGTGCCAGCAGCCGGCAGGGGAACTCACCCCTCAACTTT. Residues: CASSRQGNSPLNF.

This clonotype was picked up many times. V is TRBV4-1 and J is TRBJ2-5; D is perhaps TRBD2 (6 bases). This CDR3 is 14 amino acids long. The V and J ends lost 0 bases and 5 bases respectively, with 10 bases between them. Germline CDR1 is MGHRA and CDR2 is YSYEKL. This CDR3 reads CASSQELAWETQYF. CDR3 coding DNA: TGCGCCAGCAGCCAAGAACTAGCATGGGAGACCCAGTACTTC.

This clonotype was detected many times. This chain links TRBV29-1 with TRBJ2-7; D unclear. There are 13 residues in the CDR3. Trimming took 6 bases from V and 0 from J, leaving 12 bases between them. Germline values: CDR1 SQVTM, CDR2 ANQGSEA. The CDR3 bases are TGCAGCGTACAGACTGCCGCCTCCTACGAGCAGTACTTC. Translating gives CSVQTAASYEQYF.

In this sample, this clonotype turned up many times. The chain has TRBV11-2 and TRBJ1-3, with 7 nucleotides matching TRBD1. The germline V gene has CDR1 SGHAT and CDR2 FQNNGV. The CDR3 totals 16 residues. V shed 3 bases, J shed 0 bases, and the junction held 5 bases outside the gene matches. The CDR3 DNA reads TGTGCCAGCAGCTTCCAGGGGGGTGTCTCTGGAAACACCATATATTTT. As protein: CASSFQGGVSGNTIYF. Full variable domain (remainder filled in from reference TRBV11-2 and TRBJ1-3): EAGVAQSPRYKIIEKRQSVAFWCNPISGHATLYWYQQILGQGPKLLIQFQNNGVVDDSQLPKDRFSAERLKGVDSTLKIQPAKLEDSAVYLCASSFQGGVSGNTIYFGEGSWLTVV.

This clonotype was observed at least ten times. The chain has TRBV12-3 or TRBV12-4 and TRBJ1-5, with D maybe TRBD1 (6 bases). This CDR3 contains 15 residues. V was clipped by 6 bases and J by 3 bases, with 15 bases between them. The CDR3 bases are TGTGCCAGCAGACCACAGGGATTGATCAATCAGCCCCAGCATTTT. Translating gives CASRPQGLINQPQHF.

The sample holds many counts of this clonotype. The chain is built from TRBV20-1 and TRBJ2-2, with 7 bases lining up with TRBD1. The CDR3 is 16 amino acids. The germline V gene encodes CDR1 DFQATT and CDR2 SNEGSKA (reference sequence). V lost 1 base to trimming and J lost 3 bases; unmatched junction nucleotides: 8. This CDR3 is CSARAPGTADTGELFF. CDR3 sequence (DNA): TGCAGTGCTAGAGCCCCAGGGACAGCTGACACCGGGGAGCTGTTTTTT.

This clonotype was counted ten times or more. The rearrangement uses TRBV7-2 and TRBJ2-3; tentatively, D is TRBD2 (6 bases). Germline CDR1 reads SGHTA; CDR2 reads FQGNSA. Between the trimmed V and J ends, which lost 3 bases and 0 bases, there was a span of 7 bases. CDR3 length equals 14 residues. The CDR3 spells CASSFGGSTDTQYF. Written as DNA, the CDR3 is TGTGCCAGCAGCTTCGGGGGTAGCACAGATACGCAGTATTTT.

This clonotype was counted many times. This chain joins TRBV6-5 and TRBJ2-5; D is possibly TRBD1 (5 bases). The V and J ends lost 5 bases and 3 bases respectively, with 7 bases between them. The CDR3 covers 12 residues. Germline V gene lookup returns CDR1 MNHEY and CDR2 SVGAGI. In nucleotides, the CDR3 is TGTGCCAGCAGTACGACAGAAGAGACCCAGTACTTC. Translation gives CASSTTEETQYF.

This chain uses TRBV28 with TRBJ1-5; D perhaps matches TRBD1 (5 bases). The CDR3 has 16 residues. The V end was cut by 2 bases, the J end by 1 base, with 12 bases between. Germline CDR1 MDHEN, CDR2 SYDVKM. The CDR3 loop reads CASSLRAGRSNQPQHF. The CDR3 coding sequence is TGTGCCAGCAGTTTAAGGGCAGGGCGGAGCAATCAGCCCCAGCATTTT. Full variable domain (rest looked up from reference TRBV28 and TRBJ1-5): DVKVTQSSRYLVKRTGEKVFLECVQDMDHENMFWYRQDPGLGLRLIYFSYDVKMKEKGDIPEGYSVSREKKERFSLILESASTNQTSMYLCASSLRAGRSNQPQHFGDGTRLSIL.

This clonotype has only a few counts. The CDR3 DNA sequence: TGTGCCAGCAGTCCACGACAGGGCAACTCACCCGGCTCCTACAATGAGCAGTTCTTC. Translated, it gives CASSPRQGNSPGSYNEQFF. V usage is TRBV28 and J usage is TRBJ2-1, with 7 bases matching TRBD1. The CDR3 covers 19 residues. Losses at the gene ends were 5 bases for V and 0 bases for J; bases not matched to a gene: 16. CDR1 MDHEN and CDR2 SYDVKM come from the germline V gene.

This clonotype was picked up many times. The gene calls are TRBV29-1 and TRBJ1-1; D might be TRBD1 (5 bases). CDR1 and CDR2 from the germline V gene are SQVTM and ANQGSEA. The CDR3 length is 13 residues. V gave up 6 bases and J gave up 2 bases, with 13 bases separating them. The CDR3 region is CSVLAGLNTEAFF. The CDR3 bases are TGCAGCGTCCTCGCGGGGCTTAACACTGAAGCTTTCTTT.

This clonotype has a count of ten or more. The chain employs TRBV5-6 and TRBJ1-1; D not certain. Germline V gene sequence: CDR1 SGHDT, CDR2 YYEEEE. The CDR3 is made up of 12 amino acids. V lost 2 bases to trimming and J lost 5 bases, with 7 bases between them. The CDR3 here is CASSFQGTEAFF. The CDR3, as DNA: TGTGCCAGCAGCTTCCAAGGGACTGAAGCTTTCTTT.

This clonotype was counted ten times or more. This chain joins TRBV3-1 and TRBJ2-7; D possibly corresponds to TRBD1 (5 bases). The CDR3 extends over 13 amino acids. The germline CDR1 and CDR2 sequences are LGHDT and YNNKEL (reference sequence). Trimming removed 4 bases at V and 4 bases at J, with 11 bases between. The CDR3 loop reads CASSRTGQYEQYF. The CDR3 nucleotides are TGTGCCAGCAGCCGAACAGGCCAATACGAGCAGTACTTC.

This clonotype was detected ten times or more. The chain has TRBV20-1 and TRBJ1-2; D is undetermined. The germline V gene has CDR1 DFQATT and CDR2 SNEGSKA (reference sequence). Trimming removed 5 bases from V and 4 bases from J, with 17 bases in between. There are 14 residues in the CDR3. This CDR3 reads CSAPPPMSPYGYTF. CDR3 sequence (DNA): TGCAGTGCTCCACCCCCAATGAGTCCCTATGGCTACACCTTC.

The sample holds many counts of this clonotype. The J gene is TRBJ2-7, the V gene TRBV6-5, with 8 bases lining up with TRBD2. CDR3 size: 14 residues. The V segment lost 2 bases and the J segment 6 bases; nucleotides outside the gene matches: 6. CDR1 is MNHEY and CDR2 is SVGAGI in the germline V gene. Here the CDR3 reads CASSYGAGVPEQYF. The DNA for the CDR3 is TGTGCCAGCAGTTACGGAGCGGGAGTACCCGAGCAGTACTTC.

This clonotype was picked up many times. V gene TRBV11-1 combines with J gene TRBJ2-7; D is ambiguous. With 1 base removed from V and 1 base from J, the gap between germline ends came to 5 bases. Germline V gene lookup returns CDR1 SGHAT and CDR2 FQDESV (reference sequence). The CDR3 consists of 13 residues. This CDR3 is CASSLGMSYEQYF. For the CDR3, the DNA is TGTGCCAGCAGCTTAGGGATGTCCTACGAGCAGTACTTC.

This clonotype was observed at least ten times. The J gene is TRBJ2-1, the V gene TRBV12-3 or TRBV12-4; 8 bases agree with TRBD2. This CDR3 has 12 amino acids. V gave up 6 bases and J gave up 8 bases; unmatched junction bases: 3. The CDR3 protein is CASRGAGDEQFF. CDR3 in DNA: TGTGCCAGCAGGGGAGCGGGAGATGAGCAGTTCTTC.

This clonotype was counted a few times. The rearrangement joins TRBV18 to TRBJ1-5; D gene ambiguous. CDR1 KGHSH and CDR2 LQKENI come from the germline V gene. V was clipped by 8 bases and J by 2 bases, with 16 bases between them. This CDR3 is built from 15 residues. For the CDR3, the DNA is TGTGCCAGCGCCGAGGGCCCACGGGGCAATCAGCCCCAGCATTTT. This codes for CASAEGPRGNQPQHF.

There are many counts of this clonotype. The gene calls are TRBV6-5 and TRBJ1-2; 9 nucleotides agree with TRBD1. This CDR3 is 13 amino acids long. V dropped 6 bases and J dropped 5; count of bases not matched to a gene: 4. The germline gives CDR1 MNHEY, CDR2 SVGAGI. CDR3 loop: CASSADRGYGYTF. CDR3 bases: TGTGCCAGCAGCGCAGACAGGGGGTATGGCTACACCTTC.

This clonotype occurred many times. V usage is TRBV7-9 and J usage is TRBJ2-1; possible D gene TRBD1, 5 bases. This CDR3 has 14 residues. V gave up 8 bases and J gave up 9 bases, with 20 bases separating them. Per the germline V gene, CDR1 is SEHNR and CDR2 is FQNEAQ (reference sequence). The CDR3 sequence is CASLGAAGFGEQFF. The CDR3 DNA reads TGTGCCAGCTTAGGGGCGGCCGGATTCGGTGAGCAGTTCTTC.

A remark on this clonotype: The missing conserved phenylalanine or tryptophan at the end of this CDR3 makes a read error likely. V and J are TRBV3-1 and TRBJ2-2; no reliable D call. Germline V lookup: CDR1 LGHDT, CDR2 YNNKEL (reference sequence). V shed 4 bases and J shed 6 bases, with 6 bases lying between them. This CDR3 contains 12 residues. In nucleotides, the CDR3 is TGTGCCAGCAGCCCGGACGCCGGGGAGCTGTTTATT. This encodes CASSPDAGELFI.

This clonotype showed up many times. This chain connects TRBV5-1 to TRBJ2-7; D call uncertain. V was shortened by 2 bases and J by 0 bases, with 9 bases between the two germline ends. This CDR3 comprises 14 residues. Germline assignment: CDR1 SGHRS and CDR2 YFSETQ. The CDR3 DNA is TGCGCCAGCAGCTTCGGGTCCAGCTCCTACGAGCAGTACTTC. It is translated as CASSFGSSSYEQYF.

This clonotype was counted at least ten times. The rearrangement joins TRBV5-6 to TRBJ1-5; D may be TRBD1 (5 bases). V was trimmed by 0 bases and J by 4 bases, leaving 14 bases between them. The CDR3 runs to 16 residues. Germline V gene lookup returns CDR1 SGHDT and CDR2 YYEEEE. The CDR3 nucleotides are TGTGCCAGCAGCTTGGCCCACAGGTTTGGAAATCAGCCCCAGCATTTT. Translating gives CASSLAHRFGNQPQHF.

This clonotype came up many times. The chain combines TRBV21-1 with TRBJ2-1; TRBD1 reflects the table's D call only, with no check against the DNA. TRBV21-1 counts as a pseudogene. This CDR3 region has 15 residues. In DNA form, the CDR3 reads TGTGCCAGCAGCCCACAGGGGATGCTCTACAATGAGCAGTTCTTC. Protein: CASSPQGMLYNEQFF.

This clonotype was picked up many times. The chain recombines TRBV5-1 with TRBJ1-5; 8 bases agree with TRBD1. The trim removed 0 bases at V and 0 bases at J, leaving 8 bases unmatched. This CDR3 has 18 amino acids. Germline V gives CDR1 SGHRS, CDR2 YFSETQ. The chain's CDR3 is CASSLGTGLLNSNQPQHF. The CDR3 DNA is TGCGCCAGCAGCTTGGGGACAGGGCTCCTAAATAGCAATCAGCCCCAGCATTTT.

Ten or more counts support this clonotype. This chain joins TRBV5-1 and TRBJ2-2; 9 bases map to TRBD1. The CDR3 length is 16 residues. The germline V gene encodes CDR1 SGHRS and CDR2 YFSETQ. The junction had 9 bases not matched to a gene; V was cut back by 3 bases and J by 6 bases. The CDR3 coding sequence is TGCGCCAGCAGCTCGGACCGGGACAGGGTCCCCGGGGAGCTGTTTTTT. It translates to CASSSDRDRVPGELFF.